Presented here are 31 T cell receptor beta chains from one specimen sequenced in a study of identical twins' blood T cells. TCRdb itself ran the 5' RACE reads through MiXCR, one entry per CDR3 protein. The repertoire holds roughly 340,000 distinct CDR3 sequences, about 28% seen once, with around 5.6% in the top ten. The sample was PBMCs. Every receptor here comes from a woman between 18 and 50 years old in good health.

This clonotype was observed a handful of times. The chain uses TRBV10-3 and TRBJ2-3, with TRBD2 identical over 12 bases. This CDR3 spans 16 amino acids. Germline lookup yields CDR1 ENHRY and CDR2 SYGVKD. The trim removed 6 bases at V and 1 base at J, leaving 5 bases unmatched. CDR3 coding DNA: TGTGCCATCAGAGGCCGACTAGCGGGAGGCACAGATACGCAGTATTTT. This codes for CAIRGRLAGGTDTQYF.

The chain combines TRBV7-2 with TRBJ1-4; D is unclear. The V end lost 10 bases, the J end lost 4 bases, and 13 bases lay between the germline ends. CDR1 and CDR2 (germline): SGHTA, FQGNSA. The CDR3 is made up of 13 amino acids. The CDR3 loop is CATQAFNNEKLFF. CDR3 coding DNA: TGTGCCACGCAGGCCTTTAATAATGAAAAACTGTTTTTT.

This clonotype was observed a handful of times. The CDR3, as DNA: TGTGCCAGCAGTGACTCGGGGGGCTGGGCTGAAGCTTTCTTT. It is translated as CASSDSGGWAEAFF. This sequence joins TRBV2 and TRBJ1-1, with D possibly TRBD1 on 6 matching bases. Trimming stripped 3 bases from V and 6 bases from J, with 14 bases between. The CDR3 runs to 14 residues. Germline V gene data show CDR1 as SNHLY and CDR2 as FYNNEI.

V usage is TRBV5-6 and J usage is TRBJ1-2; D might be TRBD1 (5 bases). The length of the CDR3 is 13 residues. Germline V gene sequence: CDR1 SGHDT, CDR2 YYEEEE. Trimming removed 3 bases from V and 4 bases from J, with 10 bases in between. The CDR3 protein is CASSYRQTYGYTF. The CDR3 nucleotides are TGTGCCAGCAGCTATCGACAGACCTATGGCTACACCTTC.

About this clonotype itself: This may be a read error: a much more frequent sequence differs by one nucleotide. The chain joins TRBV20-1 to TRBJ1-1; D gene uncertain. The CDR3 has 12 amino acids. Germline CDR1 reads DFQATT; CDR2 reads SNEGSKA (reference sequence). The CDR3 DNA reads TGCAGTGCTAGAGAGGGGAACACTGAAGCTTTGTTT. It is translated as CSAREGNTEALF.

The genes are TRBV2 and TRBJ2-7; D remains ambiguous. The germline V gene has CDR1 SNHLY and CDR2 FYNNEI. The V gene lost 6 bases and the J gene lost 3 bases, with 6 bases spanning the gap. This CDR3 has 11 residues. CDR3 amino acids: CASRVGYEQYF. CDR3 nucleotide sequence: TGTGCCAGCAGGGTGGGCTACGAGCAGTACTTC.

The chain links TRBV20-1 to TRBJ2-1; weak D call: TRBD2 (5 bases). Trimming took off 3 bases at V and 0 bases at J, with 12 bases between the two ends. The CDR3 extends over 15 amino acids. Germline-derived CDR1 and CDR2 are DFQATT and SNEGSKA (reference sequence). The CDR3: CSASSPGSSYNEQFF. In nucleotides, the CDR3 is TGCAGTGCTAGTTCACCGGGGAGCTCCTACAATGAGCAGTTCTTC.

This chain links TRBV20-1 with TRBJ2-1; D gene uncertain. Germline values: CDR1 DFQATT, CDR2 SNEGSKA (reference sequence). The CDR3 has 12 amino acids. The V end was cut by 6 bases, the J end by 1 base, with 7 bases between. The CDR3 protein is CSATESYNEQFF. The CDR3 DNA follows: TGCAGTGCCACCGAGTCCTACAATGAGCAGTTCTTC.

This clonotype was recorded many times. The chain recombines TRBV13 with TRBJ2-2; a possible D gene is TRBD1 (8 bases). This CDR3 has 15 residues. V was shortened by 5 bases and J by 6 bases, with 16 bases between the two germline ends. Germline CDR1 and CDR2: PRHDT and FYEKMQ (reference sequence). CDR3 protein: CASSQRQGRAGELFF. The DNA for the CDR3 is TGTGCCAGCAGCCAAAGACAGGGGAGGGCCGGGGAGCTGTTTTTT.

Concerning this clonotype itself: One junction end does not reproduce the germline sequence, and a read error may be involved. The chain employs TRBV20-1 and TRBJ2-7, with 7 bases lining up with TRBD2. The CDR3 has 13 residues. Germline V gene sequence: CDR1 DFQATT, CDR2 SNEGSKA (reference sequence). The CDR3 here is CSASSGNSYEQCF. In DNA form, the CDR3 reads TGCAGTGCTAGCAGCGGGAACTCCTACGAGCAGTGCTTC.

This clonotype was observed a few times. The chain carries TRBV29-1 and TRBJ1-2; D might be TRBD1 (5 bases). The germline gives CDR1 SQVTM, CDR2 ANQGSEA. V lost 3 bases, J lost 8 bases, and 16 bases lay in between. This CDR3 has 13 amino acids. The DNA for the CDR3 is TGCAGCGTTGACGGCGCGGGGGTTTCGGGCTACACCTTC. It is translated as CSVDGAGVSGYTF. Full variable domain (missing parts from reference TRBV29-1 and TRBJ1-2): SAVISQKPSRDICQRGTSLTIQCQVDSQVTMMFWYRQQPGQSLTLIATANQGSEATYESGFVIDKFPISRPNLTFSTLTVSNMSPEDSSIYLCSVDGAGVSGYTFGSGTRLTVV.

This clonotype was seen at least ten times. The rearrangement links TRBV5-1 to TRBJ2-2; D possibly corresponds to TRBD1 (6 bases). V dropped 0 bases and J dropped 2 bases, with 17 bases sitting between them. This CDR3 region has 18 residues. Germline loops: CDR1 SGHRS, CDR2 YFSETQ. The CDR3 is CASSLGPRTEGNTGELFF. The CDR3 bases are TGCGCCAGCAGCTTGGGTCCCCGGACAGAGGGAAACACCGGGGAGCTGTTTTTT.

In its sample, this clonotype was seen many times. The chain links TRBV29-1 to TRBJ2-3; possibly TRBD1 for D (5 bases). V lost 8 bases and J 3 bases, leaving 15 bases between the germline ends. The CDR3 sequence is 13 residues long. In germline, CDR1 is SQVTM, CDR2 ANQGSEA. DNA for the CDR3: TGCAGCCCCGACCCAGGGTTGACAGATACGCAGTATTTT. This gives the protein CSPDPGLTDTQYF.

This clonotype was picked up many times. The chain uses TRBV27 and TRBJ1-1; D not resolved. CDR3 length equals 11 residues. The V and J ends lost 5 bases and 5 bases respectively, with 6 bases between them. The germline V gene encodes CDR1 MNHEY and CDR2 SMNVEV (reference sequence). For the CDR3, the DNA is TGTGCCAGCAGTGGTAGGACTGAAGCTTTCTTT. This sequence encodes CASSGRTEAFF.

Comments on this clonotype: Being one base from a much bigger clone, this may be a read error. V usage is TRBV7-8 and J usage is TRBJ1-2, with D unclear. The length of the CDR3 is 15 residues. CDR1 and CDR2 (germline): SGHVS, FQNEAQ. CDR3 coding DNA: TGTGCCAACAGCCCCCCATACACGACCAACTATGGCTACACCTTC. It codes for CANSPPYTTNYGYTF.

J is TRBJ2-2 and V is TRBV20-1; D is possibly TRBD2 (5 bases). The CDR3 is 13 residues long. Per the germline V gene, CDR1 is DFQATT and CDR2 is SNEGSKA (reference sequence). V was pared by 4 bases and J by 6 bases, with 12 bases between. CDR3: CSAKEGAAGELFF. The CDR3 bases are TGCAGTGCTAAAGAGGGAGCGGCCGGGGAGCTGTTTTTT.

This clonotype has more than one count but fewer than ten. J is TRBJ2-2 and V is TRBV29-1, with D unresolved. CDR1 is SQVTM, CDR2 ANQGSEA, per germline. This CDR3 spans 12 amino acids. V was clipped by 4 bases and J by 2 bases, with 5 bases between them. CDR3 in amino acids: CSVGVNTGELFF. The CDR3 nucleotides are TGCAGCGTTGGGGTAAACACCGGGGAGCTGTTTTTT.

The chain joins TRBV18 to TRBJ2-2; 10 bases are shared with TRBD1. The CDR3 length is 16 residues. Per the germline V gene, CDR1 is KGHSH and CDR2 is LQKENI. With V trimmed by 1 base and J by 6 bases, 5 bases remained unmatched. The CDR3: CASSPLGQGVAGELFF. The CDR3 DNA reads TGTGCCAGCTCACCACTCGGACAGGGGGTAGCCGGGGAGCTGTTTTTT.

This clonotype was observed a handful of times. This may be a read error, as it is one base from a much larger clone. V and J are TRBV6-2 or TRBV6-3 and TRBJ2-1; possibly TRBD2 for D (5 bases). Trimming stripped 10 bases from V and 3 bases from J, with 13 bases between. Germline V gene sequence: CDR1 MNHEY, CDR2 SVGEGT. The CDR3 spans 13 residues. The CDR3 nucleotides read TGTGCCATCAGCCCCCGGGACTACAATGAGCAGTTCTTC. Protein product: CAISPRDYNEQFF.

This clonotype came up a few times. The genes are TRBV5-1 and TRBJ2-1; perhaps TRBD2 as D (6 bases). Germline V gives CDR1 SGHRS, CDR2 YFSETQ. V lost 4 bases and J lost 9, with 11 bases in between. This CDR3 region has 12 residues. This CDR3 is CASSDLATEQFF. CDR3 DNA: TGCGCCAGCAGCGACCTAGCGACTGAGCAGTTCTTC.

The J gene is TRBJ2-1, the V gene TRBV20-1; 7 positions match TRBD2. This CDR3 spans 14 amino acids. Germline values: CDR1 DFQATT, CDR2 SNEGSKA (reference sequence). Trimming removed 2 bases from V and 8 bases from J; junction bases left unmatched: 9. In DNA form, the CDR3 reads TGCAGTGCTAGACCCAGCGGGGCGTCCCATGAGCAGTTCTTC. It translates to CSARPSGASHEQFF.

A remark on this clonotype: An end of the junction does not agree with germline; a read error may underlie this. J is TRBJ2-3 and V is TRBV10-3, with 11 bases fitting TRBD2. The V gene's germline CDR1 is ENHRY and CDR2 SYGVKD. The CDR3 has 16 residues. The CDR3 nucleotides read TGTGCCATCAGCTTGACTAGCGGGACTAGCACAGATACGCGGTATTTT. The encoded protein is CAISLTSGTSTDTRYF.

In its sample, this clonotype was seen a few times. The rearrangement uses TRBV9 and TRBJ1-2, with 8 bases that match TRBD1. Germline V gene data show CDR1 as SGDLS and CDR2 as YYNGEE. The CDR3 runs to 14 residues. V gave up 4 bases and J gave up 4 bases; unmatched junction bases: 6. The DNA of the CDR3 is TGTGCCAGCAGCCCTCTACAGGGGGGCTATGGCTACACCTTC. Protein product: CASSPLQGGYGYTF.

Concerning this clonotype: This may arise from a read error, as a much more abundant clone is one base away. The chain joins TRBV5-1 to TRBJ1-1; no definite D call. This CDR3 contains 13 residues. From germline, CDR1 is SGHRS and CDR2 YFSETQ. The CDR3 loop is CAGSLASVTEAFF. The CDR3 coding sequence is TGCGCCGGCAGCTTAGCCAGCGTAACTGAAGCTTTCTTT.

In its sample, this clonotype was seen a few times. This chain connects TRBV5-1 to TRBJ2-3; D remains unclear. This CDR3 has 14 residues. Trimming took off 2 bases at V and 4 bases at J, with 11 bases between the two ends. The germline V gene has CDR1 SGHRS and CDR2 YFSETQ. The chain's CDR3 is CASSFNPAPDTQYF. The CDR3 DNA follows: TGCGCCAGCAGCTTTAATCCCGCACCAGATACGCAGTATTTT.

With regard to this clonotype: The junction differs from germline at one of its ends, possibly a read error. The chain is built from TRBV10-3 and TRBJ1-1; 7 bases fit TRBD1. Looked up from germline, CDR1 is ENHRY and CDR2 is SYGVKD. The CDR3 is 14 residues long. The CDR3 sequence is CVISARDRNTEAFF. CDR3 nucleotide sequence: TGTGTCATCAGTGCTCGGGACAGGAACACTGAAGCTTTCTTT.

For this clonotype: Possible read error: a much larger clone is one base away. V usage is TRBV7-2 and J usage is TRBJ1-1; D gene uncertain. The CDR3 is 14 amino acids. CDR1 is SGHTA and CDR2 is FQGNSA in the germline V gene. The CDR3 sequence is CAGSLSWGNTEAFF. For the CDR3, the DNA is TGTGCCGGCAGCTTGTCCTGGGGGAACACTGAAGCTTTCTTT.

Only a few counts were recorded for this clonotype. CDR3 in DNA: TGCAGTGCTAGAGAGTCCTATGGCTACGAGCAGTACTTC. As protein: CSARESYGYEQYF. V usage is TRBV20-1 and J usage is TRBJ2-7, with D uncertain. CDR1 and CDR2 from the germline V gene are DFQATT and SNEGSKA (reference sequence). Trimming took off 0 bases at V and 3 bases at J, with 9 bases between the two ends. The CDR3 runs 13 residues.

In its sample, this clonotype was seen a few times. The chain has TRBV29-1 and TRBJ1-1; no clear D. V lost 7 bases and J 8 bases, leaving 11 bases between the germline ends. Germline V gene data show CDR1 as SQVTM and CDR2 as ANQGSEA. The CDR3 extends over 10 amino acids. CDR3 DNA: TGCAGCGGCGTGGGTGCCGAAGCTTTCTTT. Its protein product is CSGVGAEAFF.

This clonotype occurred a few times. The V call is TRBV9, the J call TRBJ1-5, with D possibly matching TRBD1 (6 bases). Germline V gene sequence: CDR1 SGDLS, CDR2 YYNGEE. The CDR3 extends over 16 amino acids. The V and J ends lost 0 bases and 4 bases respectively, with 14 bases between them. The CDR3 DNA reads as TGTGCCAGCAGCGTAGGCGAGGGAGGGGGGAATCAGCCCCAGCATTTT. Translating gives CASSVGEGGGNQPQHF.

In this sample, this clonotype turned up a few times. The junction shows a germline mismatch at one end, possibly a read error. The chain employs TRBV10-3 and TRBJ1-1, with unresolved D. The CDR3 covers 12 residues. Germline V CDR1 and CDR2: ENHRY, SYGVKD. The CDR3 reads CAVSGSGTEAFF. Here the CDR3 DNA reads TGTGCCGTCAGTGGATCAGGCACTGAAGCTTTCTTT.